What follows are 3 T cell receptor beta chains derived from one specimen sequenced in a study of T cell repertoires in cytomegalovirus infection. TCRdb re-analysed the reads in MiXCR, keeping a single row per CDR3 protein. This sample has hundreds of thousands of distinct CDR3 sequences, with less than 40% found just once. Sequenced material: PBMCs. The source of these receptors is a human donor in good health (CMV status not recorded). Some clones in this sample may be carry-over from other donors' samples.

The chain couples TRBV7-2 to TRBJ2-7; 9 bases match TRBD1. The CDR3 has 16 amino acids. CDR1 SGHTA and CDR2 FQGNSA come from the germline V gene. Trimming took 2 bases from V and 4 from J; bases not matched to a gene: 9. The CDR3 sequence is CASSLSTGGHGYEQYF. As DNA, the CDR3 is TGTGCCAGCAGCTTATCTACAGGGGGCCATGGATACGAGCAGTACTTC.

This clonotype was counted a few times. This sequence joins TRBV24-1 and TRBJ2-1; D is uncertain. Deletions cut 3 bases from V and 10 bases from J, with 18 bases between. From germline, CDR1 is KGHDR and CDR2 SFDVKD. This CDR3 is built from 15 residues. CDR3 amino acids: CATSDPAPGVLEQFF. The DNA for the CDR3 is TGTGCCACCAGTGATCCCGCCCCCGGCGTTTTGGAGCAGTTCTTC.

The CDR3 coding sequence is TGTGCCAGCAGTTTGGCAGGAATACACACCGGGGAGCTGTTTTTT. This translates into CASSLAGIHTGELFF. The V gene is TRBV12-3 or TRBV12-4, the J gene TRBJ2-2, with D unclear. The germline V and J ends were trimmed by 3 bases and 3 bases, with 11 bases remaining between them. The CDR3 has 15 residues.